Presented here are 12 T cell receptor beta chains from one specimen sequenced in a study of CD8+ T cells in alopecia areata. cDNA reverse transcribed from extracted RNA served as the sequencing template. The data were produced by immunoSEQ multiplex PCR, yet TCRdb's version contains in-frame clones alone and is incomplete. The profile shows about 97,000 clones, around 45% of them singletons. Source material: CD4+ T cells sorted from blood. The receptors originated from a human donor with alopecia areata.

Concerning this clone: The same CDR3 is also encoded by other DNA sequences in this sample. CDR3: CASSLVGDQPQHF. The CDR3 DNA reads TGCGCCAGCAGCTTGGTGGGTGATCAGCCCCAGCATTTT. The chain is built from TRBV5-1 and TRBJ1-5; no firm D call. CDR1 and CDR2 (germline): SGHRS, YFSETQ. Trimming stripped 0 bases from V and 5 bases from J, with 6 bases between. The CDR3 is 13 residues long.

This chain joins TRBV6-5 and TRBJ1-2; D may be TRBD1 (5 bases). Trimming removed 6 bases from V and 7 bases from J, with 18 bases in between. The CDR3 consists of 14 residues. Per the germline V gene, CDR1 is MNHEY and CDR2 is SVGAGI. CDR3 nucleotides: TGTGCCAGCAGCTACGGAGGGGCCCCAGCTGGCTACACCTTC. This sequence encodes CASSYGGAPAGYTF.

The chain combines TRBV28 with TRBJ2-5; possibly TRBD1 or TRBD2 for D (6 bases each). CDR1 and CDR2 from the germline V gene are MDHEN and SYDVKM. Trimming pared 6 bases from V and 5 bases from J, leaving 13 bases between. The CDR3 is made up of 13 amino acids. The CDR3 loop is CASRAGGLETQYF. The DNA of the CDR3 is TGTGCCAGCAGAGCTGGGGGGCTCGAGACCCAGTACTTC.

This rearrangement joins TRBV30 to TRBJ2-1; 9 positions match TRBD2. The CDR3 length is 14 residues. V shed 4 bases, J shed 3 bases, and the junction held 4 bases outside the gene matches. Germline CDR1 reads GTSNPN; CDR2 reads SVGIG (reference sequence). For the CDR3, the DNA is TGTGCCTGGATTAGCGGGGGAGACTACAATGAGCAGTTCTTC. Protein sequence: CAWISGGDYNEQFF. The full variable domain, rest sourced from reference TRBV30 and TRBJ2-1, is SQTIHQWPATLVQPVGSPLSLECTVEGTSNPNLYWYRQAAGRGLQLLFYSVGIGQISSEVPQNLSASRPQDRQFILSSKKLLLSDSGFYLCAWISGGDYNEQFFGPGTRLTVL.

The gene calls are TRBV30 and TRBJ1-1; D not certain. Germline CDR1 and CDR2: GTSNPN and SVGIG (reference sequence). V was cut by 0 bases and J by 11 bases, with 13 bases left in between. This CDR3 comprises 12 residues. The CDR3 region has the DNA TGTGCCTGGAGTGTATTTTCCGGGGAGGCTTTCTTT. Its translation is CAWSVFSGEAFF.

This chain joins TRBV29-1 and TRBJ1-2; 8 bases fit TRBD1. CDR1 is SQVTM and CDR2 is ANQGSEA in the germline V gene. Germline trimming cut 8 bases from V and 8 bases from J; bases unmatched to any gene: 10. CDR3 length: 12 amino acids. Here the CDR3 reads CSYLGTGEGYTF. The CDR3 DNA follows: TGCAGCTACCTCGGGACAGGCGAAGGCTACACCTTC.

This clone was counted only a few times. The chain carries TRBV28 and TRBJ2-7, with 7 bases identical to TRBD1. The germline V gene has CDR1 MDHEN and CDR2 SYDVKM. The CDR3 has 13 residues. Losses at the gene ends were 3 bases for V and 9 bases for J; bases not matched to a gene: 8. The CDR3 here is CASSLTAPGGQYF. CDR3 nucleotides: TGTGCCAGCAGTTTGACAGCCCCAGGGGGGCAGTACTTC.

The rearrangement uses TRBV28 and TRBJ2-7, with 8 bases fitting TRBD1. The germline gives CDR1 MDHEN, CDR2 SYDVKM. V was pared by 2 bases and J by 5 bases, with 5 bases of the junction left unmatched. The CDR3 has 14 amino acids. CDR3 in amino acids: CASSLKRTGNEQYF. In nucleotides, the CDR3 is TGTGCCAGCAGTTTAAAGCGGACAGGGAACGAGCAGTACTTC.

This clone has a handful of counts. The rearrangement joins TRBV7-2 to TRBJ2-3, with 10 nucleotides matching TRBD2. Germline CDR1 reads SGHTA; CDR2 reads FQGNSA. With 6 bases clipped from V and 2 bases from J, the junction kept 8 bases outside the gene matches. The CDR3 length is 16 residues. The CDR3 region has the DNA TGTGCCAGCAGACGAAATAGCGGGAGGCTCACAGATACGCAGTATTTT. It yields the protein CASRRNSGRLTDTQYF.

This chain joins TRBV30 and TRBJ1-5; D remains unclear. V lost 3 bases, J lost 3 bases, and 9 bases lay in between. The CDR3 length is 13 residues. CDR1 is GTSNPN and CDR2 is SVGIG in the germline V gene (reference sequence). The CDR3 sequence: CAWSAGNNQPQHF. The CDR3 region has the DNA TGTGCCTGGAGCGCCGGAAACAATCAGCCCCAGCATTTT.

The V and J genes are TRBV29-1 and TRBJ2-3; D unresolved. V lost 6 bases to trimming and J lost 7 bases, with 11 bases between them. CDR1 and CDR2 from the germline V gene are SQVTM and ANQGSEA. The CDR3 length is 11 residues. This chain's CDR3 is CSVDKSNTQYF. CDR3 nucleotides: TGCAGCGTCGATAAATCAAATACGCAGTATTTT.

The J gene is TRBJ2-7, the V gene TRBV27; no clear D gene. The CDR3 runs to 15 residues. CDR1 MNHEY and CDR2 SMNVEV come from the germline V gene (reference sequence). Trimming left V 5 bases short and J 0 bases short, with 14 bases between. The chain's CDR3 is CASSPLAVGSYEQYF. CDR3 nucleotides: TGTGCCAGCAGTCCTCTTGCGGTGGGCTCCTACGAGCAGTACTTC.